This T cell receptor (beta chain) came from a study of cytomegalovirus exposure and HLA in healthy donors. Study background: An analysis done earlier identified roughly 120 million unique TCR beta sequences from 200 million or so T cells.

Study-level points and caveats: Associated with cytomegalovirus, according to the listing, were 150 to 200 TCR beta chains. A few chains tied to CMV proved CMV antigen-specific in vitro.

Worth noting for this clone: What it binds is unknown.

Vbeta (60) and Jbeta (13) primers were used in the PCR. Libraries were prepared by immunoSEQ multiplex PCR; TCRdb keeps only in-frame clonotypes and omits some of them. The specimen's table records some 39,000 clones. This TCR derives from a woman aged 25 to 45 in good health and CMV-seropositive. The sequenced sample was PBMCs.

In nucleotides, the CDR3 is TGCGCCAGCAGCTTGTACAGGGTATCCTACGAGCAGTACTTC. It yields the protein CASSLYRVSYEQYF. The V and J genes are TRBV5-1 and TRBJ2-7; tentatively, D is TRBD1 (6 bases). Trimming took 1 base from V and 1 from J, leaving 9 bases between them. Per the germline V gene, CDR1 is SGHRS and CDR2 is YFSETQ. The CDR3 extends over 14 amino acids.